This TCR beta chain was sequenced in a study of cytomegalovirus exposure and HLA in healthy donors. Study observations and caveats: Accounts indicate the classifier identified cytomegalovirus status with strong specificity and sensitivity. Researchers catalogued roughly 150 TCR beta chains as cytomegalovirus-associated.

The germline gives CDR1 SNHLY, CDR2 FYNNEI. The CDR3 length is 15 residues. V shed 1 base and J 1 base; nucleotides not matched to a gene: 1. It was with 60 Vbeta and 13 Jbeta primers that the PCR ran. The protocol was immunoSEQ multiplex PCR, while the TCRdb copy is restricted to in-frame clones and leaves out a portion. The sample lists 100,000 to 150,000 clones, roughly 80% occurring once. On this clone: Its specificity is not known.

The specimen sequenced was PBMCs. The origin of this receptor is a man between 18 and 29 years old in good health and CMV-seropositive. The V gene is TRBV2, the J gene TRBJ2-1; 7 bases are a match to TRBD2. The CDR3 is CASSEGLASYNEQFF. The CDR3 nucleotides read TGTGCCAGCAGTGAAGGACTAGCTTCCTACAATGAGCAGTTCTTC.